Following are 22 T cell receptor beta chains from one sample sequenced in a study of blood T cell repertoires in COVID-19. Clones were read by immunoSEQ multiplex PCR, and TCRdb kept only the in-frame ones, dropping some. The sample has about 380,000 clones, approximately 89% seen once. The specimen sequenced was PBMCs or T cells enriched from blood (not recorded which). These receptors were collected from a man aged 25-40 years who had recovered from COVID-19.

The chain combines TRBV27 with TRBJ2-3; 10 positions agree with TRBD2. The CDR3 runs 15 residues. V lost 5 bases and J lost 1; bases outside the gene matches: 3. CDR1 is MNHEY and CDR2 is SMNVEV in the germline V gene (reference sequence). The CDR3, as DNA: TGTGCCAGCAGTACCCTAGCGGGGGGCACAGATACGCAGTATTTT. This codes for CASSTLAGGTDTQYF.

This chain joins TRBV12-3 or TRBV12-4 and TRBJ2-7, with a weak D call TRBD1 (6 bases). There are 13 residues in the CDR3. Trimming shortened V by 6 bases and J by 2 bases, and 11 bases separated the two germline ends. Written as DNA, the CDR3 is TGTGCCAGCAGAAGACAGGAGACCTACGAGCAGTACTTC. Protein: CASRRQETYEQYF.

V and J are TRBV27 and TRBJ1-5; D perhaps matches TRBD1 (5 bases). Per the germline V gene, CDR1 is MNHEY and CDR2 is SMNVEV (reference sequence). V lost 6 bases and J 4 bases, leaving 19 bases between the germline ends. The CDR3 is 16 residues long. The CDR3 DNA sequence: TGTGCCAGCAGCCTCAACGGGTTGGGGGGAAATCAGCCCCAGCATTTT. It is translated as CASSLNGLGGNQPQHF.

The J gene is TRBJ2-7, the V gene TRBV12-3 or TRBV12-4; 7 bases are shared with TRBD1. CDR3 length: 12 amino acids. The V and J ends lost 4 bases and 4 bases, in that order; junction bases with no gene match: 1. The DNA of the CDR3 is TGTGCCAGCAGTTCCAGGGGGTACGAGCAGTACTTC. Amino acids: CASSSRGYEQYF.

The V and J genes are TRBV18 and TRBJ1-3; 7 bases are shared with TRBD1. The CDR3 sequence is 15 residues long. V dropped 3 bases and J dropped 4; count of bases not matched to a gene: 6. Germline V gene data show CDR1 as KGHSH and CDR2 as LQKENI. CDR3 loop: CASSPLTGTGNTIYF. The CDR3 region has the DNA TGTGCCAGCTCACCTTTGACAGGGACAGGAAACACCATATATTTT.

V usage is TRBV7-9 and J usage is TRBJ2-7; TRBD2 aligns across 9 bases. CDR1 is SEHNR and CDR2 is FQNEAQ in the germline V gene (reference sequence). CDR3 size: 15 residues. The ends lost 5 bases at V and 2 bases at J; junction bases unmatched: 7. The CDR3 sequence: CASSHRTSAAYEQYF. The CDR3 region has the DNA TGTGCCAGCAGCCACCGGACTAGCGCCGCCTACGAGCAGTACTTC.

This clone turned up a few times. CDR3 protein: CASSHLGGAGELFF. CDR3 bases: TGTGCCAGCAGTCACCTCGGGGGGGCCGGGGAGCTGTTTTTT. V usage is TRBV3-1 (or the pseudogene TRBV3-2) and J usage is TRBJ2-2; 8 bases line up with TRBD2. With 6 bases clipped from V and 6 bases from J, the junction kept 6 bases outside the gene matches. The CDR3 loop spans 14 amino acids. Germline V gene lookup returns CDR1 LGHDT and CDR2 YNNKEL (reference sequence).

The V gene is TRBV19, the J gene TRBJ1-2; tentatively, D is TRBD1 (5 bases). Germline CDR1 LNHDA, CDR2 SQIVND (reference sequence). Deletions cut 3 bases from V and 4 bases from J, with 15 bases between. The CDR3 extends over 15 amino acids. The CDR3 spells CASSIWGENGYGYTF. For the CDR3, the DNA is TGTGCCAGTAGTATTTGGGGGGAGAATGGCTATGGCTACACCTTC.

This clone appeared once. The chain joins TRBV7-9 to TRBJ2-1; tentatively, D is TRBD1 (5 bases). Deletions cut 1 base from V and 4 bases from J, with 11 bases between. Germline V gives CDR1 SEHNR, CDR2 FQNEAQ (reference sequence). CDR3 length equals 15 residues. The chain's CDR3 is CASSLEWGHYNEQFF. In DNA form, the CDR3 reads TGTGCCAGCAGCTTAGAGTGGGGCCATTACAATGAGCAGTTCTTC. The whole variable domain, remainder taken from reference TRBV7-9 and TRBJ2-1, is DTGVSQNPRHKITKRGQNVTFRCDPISEHNRLYWYRQTLGQGPEFLTYFQNEAQLEKSRLLSDRFSAERPKGSFSTLEIQRTEQGDSAMYLCASSLEWGHYNEQFFGPGTRLTVL.

The genes are TRBV6-2 or TRBV6-3 and TRBJ1-2; 10 bases agree with TRBD1. V gave up 5 bases and J gave up 2 bases; unmatched junction bases: 8. The germline gives CDR1 MNHEY, CDR2 SVGEGT. The CDR3 is 16 amino acids. This chain's CDR3 is CASSTLTGGSNYGYTF. DNA for the CDR3: TGTGCCAGCAGTACGCTGACAGGGGGCTCCAACTATGGCTACACCTTC.

This clone appeared a single time. The rearrangement joins TRBV9 to TRBJ1-1; TRBD1 might be the D (6 bases). Trimming took 1 base from V and 1 from J, leaving 11 bases between them. The CDR3 loop spans 15 amino acids. Germline V CDR1 and CDR2: SGDLS, YYNGEE. The CDR3, as DNA: TGTGCCAGCAGCGTATGGGACAAATCGAACACTGAAGCTTTCTTT. Its protein product is CASSVWDKSNTEAFF.

This clone appeared a few times. This chain joins TRBV28 and TRBJ1-5; D is perhaps TRBD1 (6 bases). CDR1 is MDHEN, CDR2 SYDVKM, per germline. The CDR3 runs 16 residues. V was clipped by 5 bases and J by 4 bases, with 18 bases between them. The CDR3 is CASSTPDRRVNQPQHF. The DNA for the CDR3 is TGTGCCAGCAGTACCCCGGACAGAAGGGTTAATCAGCCCCAGCATTTT.

V gene TRBV5-1 combines with J gene TRBJ2-7, with 7 bases identical to TRBD2. J was trimmed by 7 bases and V by 7 bases; bases with no gene match: 8. This CDR3 contains 12 residues. Germline V gene sequence: CDR1 SGHRS, CDR2 YFSETQ. Here the CDR3 DNA reads TGCGCCAGCCCGATAGCGGGCCGAGAGCAGTACTTC. Translating gives CASPIAGREQYF.

This clone was counted only a few times. The rearrangement joins TRBV29-1 to TRBJ1-2, with 7 bases aligning to TRBD1. Germline CDR1 and CDR2: SQVTM and ANQGSEA. Germline trimming cut 3 bases from V and 0 bases from J; bases unmatched to any gene: 4. The CDR3 spans 14 residues. The CDR3 region has the DNA TGCAGCGTTGATGGGGACAGTACTAACTATGGCTACACCTTC. Protein sequence: CSVDGDSTNYGYTF.

The chain has TRBV3-1 (or the pseudogene TRBV3-2) and TRBJ1-2; a weak D match, TRBD1 (6 bases). V was shortened by 5 bases and J by 1 base, with 11 bases between the two germline ends. Germline V gene lookup returns CDR1 LGHDT and CDR2 YNNKEL (reference sequence). This CDR3 region has 14 residues. The CDR3 reads CASSKQGHNYGYTF. The CDR3 DNA reads as TGTGCCAGCAGCAAGCAGGGGCATAACTATGGCTACACCTTC.

V is TRBV5-6 and J is TRBJ1-2; D is unresolved. Germline V lookup: CDR1 SGHDT, CDR2 YYEEEE. Trimming stripped 1 base from V and 7 bases from J, with 5 bases between. This CDR3 spans 11 amino acids. The CDR3 bases are TGTGCCAGCAGCTTGTTAGCTGGCTACACCTTC. Translation gives CASSLLAGYTF.

The V and J genes are TRBV10-1 and TRBJ2-3, with TRBD1 matching 9 bases. CDR1 and CDR2 (germline): WNHNN, SYGVQD (reference sequence). The CDR3 has 15 residues. The J segment lost 4 bases and the V segment lost 2 bases, leaving 4 bases of the junction unmatched. CDR3: CASSEGQGMSDTQYF. In DNA form, the CDR3 reads TGCGCCAGCAGTGAGGGACAGGGGATGTCAGATACGCAGTATTTT.

The chain combines TRBV9 with TRBJ2-6, with D unclear. Germline-derived CDR1 and CDR2 are SGDLS and YYNGEE. This CDR3 has 18 amino acids. The ends were cut back, 0 bases at V and 3 bases at J, with 16 bases in the middle. The CDR3 bases are TGTGCCAGCAGCGTAGGGCCCCCCGCAGGATTTGGGGCCAACGTCCTGACTTTC. Its protein product is CASSVGPPAGFGANVLTF.

The rearrangement joins TRBV5-1 to TRBJ1-6; D is unclear. Germline V gene sequence: CDR1 SGHRS, CDR2 YFSETQ. CDR3 length: 15 residues. Trimming pared 7 bases from V and 10 bases from J, leaving 21 bases between. The CDR3 DNA is TGCGCCAGCCGTACGGATGGAACGGGGTACTCACCCCTCCACTTT. Amino acid sequence: CASRTDGTGYSPLHF.

This chain joins TRBV5-5 and TRBJ1-4, with 8 bases identical to TRBD1. Germline values: CDR1 SGHKS, CDR2 YYEKEE (reference sequence). The J segment lost 8 bases and the V segment lost 5 bases, leaving 8 bases of the junction unmatched. The CDR3 covers 14 residues. The CDR3 nucleotides are TGTGCCAGCAGTAAACAGGGGGTCCGAGAAAAACTGTTTTTT. This sequence encodes CASSKQGVREKLFF.

The rearrangement uses TRBV30 and TRBJ1-1; unclear D gene. Germline assignment: CDR1 GTSNPN and CDR2 SVGIG (reference sequence). The CDR3 has 13 amino acids. Trimming left V 0 bases short and J 1 base short, with 6 bases between. CDR3 bases: TGTGCCTGGAGTGTATCAGAGAACACTGAAGCTTTCTTT. This sequence encodes CAWSVSENTEAFF.

This chain joins TRBV5-1 and TRBJ2-2, with 9 bases lining up with TRBD1. Germline CDR1 is SGHRS and CDR2 is YFSETQ. V lost 7 bases and J lost 2; bases outside the gene matches: 3. There are 14 residues in the CDR3. The CDR3 DNA reads as TGCGCCAGCGGACAGGGGCCTAACACCGGGGAGCTGTTTTTT. It is translated as CASGQGPNTGELFF.